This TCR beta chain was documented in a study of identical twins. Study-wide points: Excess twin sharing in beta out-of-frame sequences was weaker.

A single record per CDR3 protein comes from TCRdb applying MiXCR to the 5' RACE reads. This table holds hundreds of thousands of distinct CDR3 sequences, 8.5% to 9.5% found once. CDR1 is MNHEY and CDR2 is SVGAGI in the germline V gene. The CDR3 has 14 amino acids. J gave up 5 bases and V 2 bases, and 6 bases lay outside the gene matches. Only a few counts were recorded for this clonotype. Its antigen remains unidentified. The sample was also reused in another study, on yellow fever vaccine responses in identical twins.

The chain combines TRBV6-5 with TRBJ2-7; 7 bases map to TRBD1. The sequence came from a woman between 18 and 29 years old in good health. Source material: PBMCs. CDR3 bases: TGTGCCAGCAGTTACCCAGACAGGGACCACGAGCAGTACTTC. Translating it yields CASSYPDRDHEQYF.